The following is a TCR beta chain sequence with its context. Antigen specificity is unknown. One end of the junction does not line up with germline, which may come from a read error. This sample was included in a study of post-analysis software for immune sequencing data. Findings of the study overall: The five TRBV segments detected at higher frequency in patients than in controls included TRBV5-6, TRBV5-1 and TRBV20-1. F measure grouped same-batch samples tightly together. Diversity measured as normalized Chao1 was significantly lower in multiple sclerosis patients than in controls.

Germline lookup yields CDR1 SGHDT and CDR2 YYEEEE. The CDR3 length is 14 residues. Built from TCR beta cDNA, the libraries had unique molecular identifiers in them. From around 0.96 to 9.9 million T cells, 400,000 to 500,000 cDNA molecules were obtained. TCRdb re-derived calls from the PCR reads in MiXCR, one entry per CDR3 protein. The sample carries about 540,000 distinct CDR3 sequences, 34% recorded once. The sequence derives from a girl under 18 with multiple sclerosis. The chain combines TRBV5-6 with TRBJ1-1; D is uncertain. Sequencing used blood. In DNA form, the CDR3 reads TGTGCCAGCAGCTTGGCCAGTCCCGACCGTGAAACTTTCTTT. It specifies CASSLASPDRETFF.